This TCR beta chain was profiled in a study of T cell responses to AZD1222 COVID-19 vaccine. Turning to this clone: Its antigen is unidentified.

Overall study results and limits: Elevations in Spike-specific TCR breadth and depth followed administration of two AZD1222 doses. Most donors were white British, females outnumbered males, and clonal diversity was possibly underestimated. Repertoire collection took place solely once the T cell response had peaked. Mapped onto spike, vaccine-associated CD4 TCRs spanned it and were dominant at 160-218 and 743-854.

Measured with immunoSEQ multiplex PCR; TCRdb has only the in-frame clones, and not every one. The sample has some 120,000 clones; 85% to 90% are singletons. Germline CDR1 is SGDLS and CDR2 is YYNGEE. The V gene end was trimmed by 2 bases and the J gene end by 4 bases; junction bases not matched to a gene: 4. The CDR3 spans 15 residues. This specimen was peripheral blood, taken on day 0 of MenACWY control vaccination. The receptor was derived from an adult in good health. The chain combines TRBV9 with TRBJ1-1; 11 nucleotides match TRBD1. CDR3 region: CASSVSGQGATEAFF. The DNA of the CDR3 is TGTGCCAGCAGCGTCAGCGGACAGGGGGCCACTGAAGCTTTCTTT.